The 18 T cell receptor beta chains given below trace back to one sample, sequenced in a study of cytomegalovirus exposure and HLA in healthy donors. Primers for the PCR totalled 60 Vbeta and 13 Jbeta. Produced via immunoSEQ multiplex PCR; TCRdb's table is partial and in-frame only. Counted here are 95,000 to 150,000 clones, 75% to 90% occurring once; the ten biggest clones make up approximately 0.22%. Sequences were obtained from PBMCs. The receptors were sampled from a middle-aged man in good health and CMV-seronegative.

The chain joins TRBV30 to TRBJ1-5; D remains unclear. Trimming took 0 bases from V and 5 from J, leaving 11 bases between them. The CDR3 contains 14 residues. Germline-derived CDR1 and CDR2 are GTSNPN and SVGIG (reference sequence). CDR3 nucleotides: TGTGCCTGGAGTGTAAAGGTAGCACATCAGCCCCAGCATTTT. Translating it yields CAWSVKVAHQPQHF.

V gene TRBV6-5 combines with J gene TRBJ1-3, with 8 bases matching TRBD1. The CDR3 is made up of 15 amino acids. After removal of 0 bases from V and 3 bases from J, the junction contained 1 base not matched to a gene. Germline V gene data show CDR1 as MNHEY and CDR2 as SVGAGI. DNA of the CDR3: TGTGCCAGCAGTTACTCGACAGGGGTTGGAAACACCATATATTTT. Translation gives CASSYSTGVGNTIYF.

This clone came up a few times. The CDR3 sequence: CATQQVAGGNEQFF. For the CDR3, the DNA is TGTGCCACTCAACAGGTAGCGGGGGGAAATGAGCAGTTCTTC. This chain uses TRBV25-1 with TRBJ2-1; TRBD2 agrees at 10 bases. This CDR3 is 14 amino acids long. The germline CDR1 and CDR2 sequences are MGHDK and SYGVNS. V dropped 10 bases and J dropped 7; count of bases not matched to a gene: 10.

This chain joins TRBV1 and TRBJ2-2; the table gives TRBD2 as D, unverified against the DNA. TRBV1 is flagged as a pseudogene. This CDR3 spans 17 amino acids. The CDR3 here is CTSTPQESGGPAGELFF. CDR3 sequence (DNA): TGCACCAGCACCCCTCAGGAGTCGGGAGGGCCAGCCGGGGAGCTGTTTTTT.

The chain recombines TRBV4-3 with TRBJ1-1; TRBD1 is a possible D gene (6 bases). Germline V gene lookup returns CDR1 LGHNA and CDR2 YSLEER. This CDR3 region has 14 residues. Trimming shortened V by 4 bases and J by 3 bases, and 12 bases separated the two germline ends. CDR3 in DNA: TGCGCCAGCAGCCGAAAGTCAGGGGACACTGAAGCTTTCTTT. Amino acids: CASSRKSGDTEAFF.

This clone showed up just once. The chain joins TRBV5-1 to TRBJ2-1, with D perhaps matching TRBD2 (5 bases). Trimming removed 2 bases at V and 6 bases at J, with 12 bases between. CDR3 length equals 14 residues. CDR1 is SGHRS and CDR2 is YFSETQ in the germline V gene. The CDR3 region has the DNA TGCGCCAGCAGCTTCTCCAGGAGGTCCAATGAGCAGTTCTTC. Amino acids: CASSFSRRSNEQFF.

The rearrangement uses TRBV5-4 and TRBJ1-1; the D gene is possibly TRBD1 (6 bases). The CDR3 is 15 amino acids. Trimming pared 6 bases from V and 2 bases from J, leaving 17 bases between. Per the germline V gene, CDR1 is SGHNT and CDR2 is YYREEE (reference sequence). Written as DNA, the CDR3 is TGTGCCAGCACGCCTGGGGGCAGATCAAACACTGAAGCTTTCTTT. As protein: CASTPGGRSNTEAFF.

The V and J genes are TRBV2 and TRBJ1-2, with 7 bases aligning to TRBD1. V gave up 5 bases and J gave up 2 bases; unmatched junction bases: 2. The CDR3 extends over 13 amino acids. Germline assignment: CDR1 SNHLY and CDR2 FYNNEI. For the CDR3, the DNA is TGTGCCAGCAGTACGGACAGGAACTATGGCTACACCTTC. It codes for CASSTDRNYGYTF.

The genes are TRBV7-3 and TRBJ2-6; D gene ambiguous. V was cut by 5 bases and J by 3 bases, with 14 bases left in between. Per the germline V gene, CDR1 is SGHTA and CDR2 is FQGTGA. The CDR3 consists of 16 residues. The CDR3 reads CASSPQTGLGANVLTF. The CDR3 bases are TGTGCCAGCAGCCCGCAGACGGGTCTTGGGGCCAACGTCCTGACTTTC.

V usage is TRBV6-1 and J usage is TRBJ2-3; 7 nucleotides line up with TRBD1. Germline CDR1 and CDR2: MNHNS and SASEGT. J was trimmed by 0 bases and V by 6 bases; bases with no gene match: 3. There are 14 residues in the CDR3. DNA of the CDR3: TGTGCCAGCAGCCGCAGGGGGAGCACAGATACGCAGTATTTT. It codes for CASSRRGSTDTQYF.

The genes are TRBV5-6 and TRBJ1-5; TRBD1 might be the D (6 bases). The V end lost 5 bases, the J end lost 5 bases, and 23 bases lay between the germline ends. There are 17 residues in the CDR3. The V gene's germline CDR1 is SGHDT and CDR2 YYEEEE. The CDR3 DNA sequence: TGTGCCAGCAGTATTGAAGGGGCAGGGGCGGCGGATCAGCCCCAGCATTTT. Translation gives CASSIEGAGAADQPQHF.

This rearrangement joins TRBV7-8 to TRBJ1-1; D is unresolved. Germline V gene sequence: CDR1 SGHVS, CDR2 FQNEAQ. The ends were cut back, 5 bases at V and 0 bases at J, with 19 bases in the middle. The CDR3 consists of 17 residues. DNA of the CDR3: TGTGCCAGCAGCCCCAGGAGGGTGATACCTATGAACACTGAAGCTTTCTTT. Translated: CASSPRRVIPMNTEAFF.

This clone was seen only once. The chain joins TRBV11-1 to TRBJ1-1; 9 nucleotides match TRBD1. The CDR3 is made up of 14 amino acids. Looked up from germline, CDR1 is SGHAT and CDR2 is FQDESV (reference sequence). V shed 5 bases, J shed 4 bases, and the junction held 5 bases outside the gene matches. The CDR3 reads CASSDLTGGTEAFF. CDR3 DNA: TGTGCCAGCAGCGATCTGACAGGGGGCACTGAAGCTTTCTTT.

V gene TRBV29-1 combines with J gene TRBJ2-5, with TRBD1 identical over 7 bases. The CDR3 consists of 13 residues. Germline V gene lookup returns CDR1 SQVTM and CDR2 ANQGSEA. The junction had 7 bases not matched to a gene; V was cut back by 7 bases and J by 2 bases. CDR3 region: CSAMTGLQETQYF. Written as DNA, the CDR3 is TGCAGCGCGATGACAGGGTTGCAAGAGACCCAGTACTTC.

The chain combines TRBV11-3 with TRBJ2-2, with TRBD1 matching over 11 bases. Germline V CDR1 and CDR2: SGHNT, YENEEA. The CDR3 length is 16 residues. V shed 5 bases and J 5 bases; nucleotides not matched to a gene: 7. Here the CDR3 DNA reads TGTGCCAGCAGCCCTAGGGGACAGGGGGTTACCGGGGAGCTGTTTTTT. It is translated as CASSPRGQGVTGELFF.

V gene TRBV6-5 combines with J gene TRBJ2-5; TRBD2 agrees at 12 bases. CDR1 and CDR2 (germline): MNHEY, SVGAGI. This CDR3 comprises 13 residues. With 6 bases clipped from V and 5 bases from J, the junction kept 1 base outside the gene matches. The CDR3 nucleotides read TGTGCCAGCAGAACTAGCGGGAGGGAGACCCAGTACTTC. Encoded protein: CASRTSGRETQYF.

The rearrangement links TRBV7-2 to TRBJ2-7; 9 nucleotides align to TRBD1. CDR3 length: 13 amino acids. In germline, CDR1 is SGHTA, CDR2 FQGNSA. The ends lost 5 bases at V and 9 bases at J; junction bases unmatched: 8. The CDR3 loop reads CASSKGQGTAQYF. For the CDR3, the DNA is TGTGCCAGCAGCAAGGGACAGGGAACCGCGCAGTACTTC.

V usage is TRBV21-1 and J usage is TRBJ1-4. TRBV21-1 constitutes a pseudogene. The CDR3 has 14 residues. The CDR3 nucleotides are TGTGCCAGCAGCAAAGGAGAACGGAATGAAAAACTGTTTTTT. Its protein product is CASSKGERNEKLFF.